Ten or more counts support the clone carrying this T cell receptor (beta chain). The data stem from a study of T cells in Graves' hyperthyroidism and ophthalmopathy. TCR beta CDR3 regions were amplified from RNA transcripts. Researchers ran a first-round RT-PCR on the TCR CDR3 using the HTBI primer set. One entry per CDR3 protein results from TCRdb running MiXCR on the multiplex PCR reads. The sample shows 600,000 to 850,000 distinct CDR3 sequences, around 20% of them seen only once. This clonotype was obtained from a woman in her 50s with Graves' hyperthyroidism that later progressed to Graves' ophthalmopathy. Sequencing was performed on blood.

CDR3 protein: CASSHTGTVTYEQYF. The CDR3 nucleotides read TGTGCCAGCAGCCACACCGGGACAGTGACCTACGAGCAGTACTTC. The gene calls are TRBV11-2 and TRBJ2-7; 7 nucleotides align to TRBD1. Germline V gene data show CDR1 as SGHAT and CDR2 as FQNNGV. V was pared by 5 bases and J by 2 bases, with 9 bases of the junction left unmatched. CDR3 length equals 15 residues.